Sequencing of this TCR beta chain was carried out in a study of regulatory T cells in long-lasting Graves disease. To note about this clonotype: As yet, its antigen is unknown.

The time point was: persistent/refractory GD, antithyroid drugs over 5 years with positive TRAb. Generation of the TCR library employed RNA extracted from PBMCs. American Thyroid Association guidelines defined how Graves' disease was diagnosed. CDR1 is MGHRA, CDR2 YSYEKL, per germline. The trim removed 4 bases at V and 6 bases at J, leaving 4 bases unmatched. The CDR3 contains 14 residues. Study-level points and caveats: Those with persistent Graves' had less TCR diversity than newly diagnosed patients. Segments TRBV28, TRBJ1-2 and TRBJ2-5 showed preferential usage in persistent disease.

Library construction for TCR beta used iRepertoire HTBI primers and Arm-PCR of CDR3 regions. TCRdb ran MiXCR on the multiplex PCR reads and lists one entry per CDR3 protein. The sample consists of roughly 360,000 distinct CDR3 sequences, 23% of them appearing once. The sequencing used peripheral blood mononuclear cells (PBMCs), collected when the disease was refractory, from a patient treated with antithyroid drugs. The chain carries TRBV4-1 and TRBJ2-4; 9 bases fit TRBD1. This clonotype originated in a woman in her 40s with Graves disease. DNA of the CDR3: TGCGCCAGCAGCCGCCCGGGACAGGGAAACATTCAGTACTTC. It specifies CASSRPGQGNIQYF.